This paragraph covers one TCR beta chain sequence. Its antigen is unidentified. The method was immunoSEQ multiplex PCR; TCRdb's version includes in-frame clones alone and lacks a portion of them. The sample includes about 350,000 clones, roughly 91% of them seen just once. CDR3 length: 15 residues. The germline V and J ends were trimmed by 0 bases and 8 bases, with 16 bases remaining between them. Germline V CDR1 and CDR2: LGHDT, YNNKEL (reference sequence). This entry is derived from a study of Ad26.COV2.S vaccination and SARS-CoV-2 variants. Overall study context: Donor was in the COV1001 Ad26.COV2.S trial arm. Each vaccinee took Ad26.COV2.S intramuscularly, once or twice 56 days apart. General study results and limits: Among vaccine recipients, spike-specific TCR breadth exceeded that of placebo recipients. TCR breadth and depth estimates may have understated total T cell responses.

Described treatment: over 15 received Ad26.COV2.S at low or high dose, single or two shots; a few received placebo; per-sample allocation not given. Day 63 after the first injection of vaccine or placebo was the sampling time. The chain employs TRBV3-1 (or the pseudogene TRBV3-2) and TRBJ1-2, with TRBD1 as a possible D gene (6 bases). The sample consisted of peripheral blood, taken in a trial of Ad26.COV2.S vaccine versus placebo. This receptor was identified in a person between 18 and 65 years old who received the Ad26.COV2.S COVID-19 vaccine or a placebo. Written as DNA, the CDR3 is TGTGCCAGCAGCCAAGATTTAACAGGGCTAGAGGGCTACACCTTC. Translated, it gives CASSQDLTGLEGYTF.